Presented here are 3 T cell receptor beta chains from one specimen sequenced in a study of PD-1 blockade in classical Hodgkin lymphoma. Every patient had relapsed following autologous stem cell transplantation, and cohorts differed in brentuximab vedotin exposure. The repertoire was sequenced with immunoSEQ multiplex PCR; TCRdb's copy has only in-frame clones and lacks some. The sample shows about 110,000 clones, 89% of them seen only once. Here the sequenced sample was peripheral blood mononuclear cells (PBMCs), taken before the second cycle of nivolumab. Source of these receptors: a human donor with classical Hodgkin lymphoma.

J is TRBJ1-4 and V is TRBV4-2; D is unresolved. V was trimmed by 0 bases and J by 6 bases, leaving 20 bases between them. CDR1 LGHNA and CDR2 YNFKEQ come from the germline V gene. CDR3 length: 18 amino acids. DNA of the CDR3: TGTGCCAGCAGCCAAGATCGTGGTGAGGCGCTCCTGGATGAAAAACTGTTTTTT. This encodes CASSQDRGEALLDEKLFF.

The rearrangement joins TRBV5-6 to TRBJ2-2, with D unresolved. This CDR3 is 12 amino acids long. Per the germline V gene, CDR1 is SGHDT and CDR2 is YYEEEE. Deletions cut 3 bases from V and 6 bases from J, with 6 bases between. The CDR3 loop is CASSSPPGELFF. DNA for the CDR3: TGTGCCAGCAGCTCCCCCCCCGGGGAGCTGTTTTTT.

This rearrangement joins TRBV2 to TRBJ1-5, with 7 bases fitting TRBD1. Germline V gene data show CDR1 as SNHLY and CDR2 as FYNNEI. V shed 3 bases, J shed 6 bases, and the junction held 8 bases outside the gene matches. The CDR3 totals 15 residues. The CDR3 loop is CASSDSWAGGQPQHF. The CDR3 bases are TGTGCCAGCAGTGATAGTTGGGCAGGGGGTCAGCCCCAGCATTTT.